A selection of T cell receptor beta chains follows, all from one sample in a study of shared clonotypes between healthy human individuals. Only in-frame clones appear in the TCRdb table, and some are missing; sequencing was by immunoSEQ multiplex PCR. The table shows fewer than 1.8 million clones, with around 98.5% occurring only once. Sequences were obtained from naive CD4+ T cells sorted from blood. These receptors all stem from a young man in good health. The CDR3 runs from the conserved cysteine through the conserved F or W. The order of the fields is CDR3 length, clone size, D gene, J gene, V gene, CDR3 protein, CDR3 DNA. The D gene is left open where the match is weak. A row's size may be missing; if present it is once, few, many or a size class.

len: 13; abundance: .; d_gene: TRBD1; j_gene: TRBJ2-5; v_gene: TRBV2; CDR3aa: CASRTGWGETQYF; CDR3nt: TGTGCCAGCAGGACAGGGTGGGGAGAGACCCAGTACTTC
len: 13; abundance: .; d_gene: .; j_gene: TRBJ2-1; v_gene: TRBV7-8; CDR3aa: CASSLVGRYEQFF; CDR3nt: TGTGCCAGCAGCTTAGTAGGGCGATATGAGCAGTTCTTC
len: 16; abundance: .; d_gene: .; j_gene: TRBJ2-2; v_gene: TRBV7-6; CDR3aa: CASSEEAVSRTGELFF; CDR3nt: TGTGCCAGCAGCGAAGAGGCCGTCAGCCGCACCGGGGAGCTGTTTTTT
len: 14; abundance: .; d_gene: .; j_gene: TRBJ1-1; v_gene: TRBV6-5; CDR3aa: CASRIYRRNTEAFF; CDR3nt: TGTGCCAGCAGGATCTACAGGAGGAACACTGAAGCTTTCTTT
len: 13; abundance: .; d_gene: .; j_gene: TRBJ2-5; v_gene: TRBV29-1; CDR3aa: CSVDGTQQETQYF; CDR3nt: TGCAGCGTTGATGGGACACAACAAGAGACCCAGTACTTC
len: 14; abundance: once; d_gene: .; j_gene: TRBJ1-5; v_gene: TRBV27; CDR3aa: CASSFRSGNQPQHF; CDR3nt: TGTGCCAGCAGTTTCAGGTCTGGCAATCAGCCCCAGCATTTT
len: 17; abundance: .; d_gene: TRBD2; j_gene: TRBJ2-5; v_gene: TRBV25-1; CDR3aa: CASTPATSGRSPETQYF; CDR3nt: TGTGCCAGCACCCCTGCCACTAGCGGGAGGTCCCCTGAGACCCAGTACTTC
len: 16; abundance: .; d_gene: .; j_gene: TRBJ2-1; v_gene: TRBV18; CDR3aa: CASSPPAGNSYNEQFF; CDR3nt: TGTGCCAGCTCACCACCAGCAGGAAACTCCTACAATGAGCAGTTCTTC
len: 14; abundance: .; d_gene: TRBD1; j_gene: TRBJ2-7; v_gene: TRBV27; CDR3aa: CASSLKDRGYEQYF; CDR3nt: TGTGCCAGCAGTTTAAAGGACAGGGGATACGAGCAGTACTTC
len: 16; abundance: .; d_gene: TRBD1; j_gene: TRBJ2-5; v_gene: TRBV7-2; CDR3aa: CASSGPGQGVGETQYF; CDR3nt: TGTGCCAGCAGCGGGCCGGGACAGGGTGTTGGCGAGACCCAGTACTTC
len: 16; abundance: .; d_gene: TRBD1; j_gene: TRBJ1-1; v_gene: TRBV10-1; CDR3aa: CASSDYRGLVTTEAFF; CDR3nt: TGCGCCAGCAGTGACTACAGGGGGCTGGTGACCACTGAAGCTTTCTTT
len: 13; abundance: once; d_gene: .; j_gene: TRBJ2-7; v_gene: TRBV18; CDR3aa: CASSPLNTYEQYF; CDR3nt: TGTGCCAGCTCACCACTGAACACCTACGAGCAGTACTTC
len: 14; abundance: .; d_gene: TRBD1; j_gene: TRBJ2-1; v_gene: TRBV18; CDR3aa: CASSPATGENEQFF; CDR3nt: TGTGCCAGCTCACCAGCGACAGGGGAGAATGAGCAGTTCTTC
len: 13; abundance: once; d_gene: .; j_gene: TRBJ1-4; v_gene: TRBV5-1; CDR3aa: CASRGEGNEKLFF; CDR3nt: TGCGCCAGCAGAGGGGAGGGGAATGAAAAACTGTTTTTT
len: 15; abundance: .; d_gene: TRBD2; j_gene: TRBJ2-2; v_gene: TRBV5-5; CDR3aa: CASSLSSGIPGELFF; CDR3nt: TGTGCCAGCAGCTTATCTAGCGGGATACCCGGGGAGCTGTTTTTT
len: 17; abundance: .; d_gene: TRBD1; j_gene: TRBJ2-6; v_gene: TRBV5-1; CDR3aa: CASSLETGVDGANVLTF; CDR3nt: TGCGCCAGCAGCTTGGAGACAGGGGTGGATGGGGCCAACGTCCTGACTTTC
len: 18; abundance: .; d_gene: TRBD2; j_gene: TRBJ2-7; v_gene: TRBV7-9; CDR3aa: CASSSSPGLAGGTYEQYF; CDR3nt: TGTGCCAGCAGCTCCTCCCCGGGACTAGCGGGAGGAACCTACGAGCAGTACTTC
len: 16; abundance: .; d_gene: .; j_gene: TRBJ1-1; v_gene: TRBV5-4; CDR3aa: CASSSASITGDTEAFF; CDR3nt: TGTGCCAGCAGCTCCGCATCCATCACAGGCGACACTGAAGCTTTCTTT
len: 15; abundance: .; d_gene: .; j_gene: TRBJ1-4; v_gene: TRBV4-1; CDR3aa: CASSQDGTSGEKLFF; CDR3nt: TGCGCCAGCAGCCAAGATGGGACGTCAGGTGAAAAACTGTTTTTT
len: 14; abundance: .; d_gene: .; j_gene: TRBJ2-7; v_gene: TRBV19; CDR3aa: CASSSSGAPYEQYF; CDR3nt: TGTGCCAGTAGCTCTTCGGGGGCACCCTACGAGCAGTACTTC
len: 16; abundance: .; d_gene: .; j_gene: TRBJ1-1; v_gene: TRBV19; CDR3aa: CASSVRQDTMNTEAFF; CDR3nt: TGTGCCAGTAGTGTTCGACAGGATACCATGAACACTGAAGCTTTCTTT
len: 16; abundance: .; d_gene: .; j_gene: TRBJ1-1; v_gene: TRBV19; CDR3aa: CASSPPYRGFNTEAFF; CDR3nt: TGTGCCAGTAGTCCTCCCTACCGGGGTTTTAACACTGAAGCTTTCTTT
len: 14; abundance: .; d_gene: .; j_gene: TRBJ2-3; v_gene: TRBV6-1; CDR3aa: CASSVKSAPDTQYF; CDR3nt: TGTGCCAGCAGTGTAAAAAGTGCTCCAGATACGCAGTATTTT
len: 20; abundance: .; d_gene: TRBD1; j_gene: TRBJ2-2; v_gene: TRBV5-1; CDR3aa: CASSHFPFTGEWANTGELFF; CDR3nt: TGCGCCAGCAGCCACTTTCCTTTCACAGGGGAGTGGGCGAACACCGGGGAGCTGTTTTTT
len: 14; abundance: .; d_gene: TRBD1; j_gene: TRBJ1-1; v_gene: TRBV7-9; CDR3aa: CASSPDRGNTEAFF; CDR3nt: TGTGCCAGCAGCCCGGACAGGGGGAACACTGAAGCTTTCTTT
len: 14; abundance: .; d_gene: .; j_gene: TRBJ2-7; v_gene: TRBV9; CDR3aa: CASSVAPSSYEQYF; CDR3nt: TGTGCCAGCAGCGTAGCTCCTAGCTCCTACGAGCAGTACTTC
len: 16; abundance: .; d_gene: .; j_gene: TRBJ2-7; v_gene: TRBV9; CDR3aa: CASSVSSGYTPYEQYF; CDR3nt: TGTGCCAGCAGCGTATCATCAGGGTACACTCCCTACGAGCAGTACTTC
len: 14; abundance: .; d_gene: TRBD1; j_gene: TRBJ1-4; v_gene: TRBV19; CDR3aa: CASRGTGSNEKLFF; CDR3nt: TGTGCCAGTAGGGGGACAGGTTCAAATGAAAAACTGTTTTTT
len: 15; abundance: .; d_gene: TRBD1; j_gene: TRBJ1-5; v_gene: TRBV5-1; CDR3aa: CASSLAGTENQPQHF; CDR3nt: TGCGCCAGCAGCTTGGCGGGGACAGAAAATCAGCCCCAGCATTTT
len: 14; abundance: .; d_gene: .; j_gene: TRBJ2-5; v_gene: TRBV19; CDR3aa: CASSIEGGQETQYF; CDR3nt: TGTGCCAGTAGTATAGAAGGAGGGCAAGAGACCCAGTACTTC
len: 15; abundance: .; d_gene: .; j_gene: TRBJ2-7; v_gene: TRBV27; CDR3aa: CASSLGHTSSYEQYF; CDR3nt: TGTGCCAGCAGTTTAGGGCACACCAGCTCCTACGAGCAGTACTTC
len: 11; abundance: .; d_gene: .; j_gene: TRBJ1-4; v_gene: TRBV18; CDR3aa: CASSPKEKLFF; CDR3nt: TGTGCCAGCTCACCCAAGGAAAAACTGTTTTTT
len: 19; abundance: .; d_gene: TRBD2; j_gene: TRBJ2-2; v_gene: TRBV9; CDR3aa: CASSAHLPGLAANTGELFF; CDR3nt: TGTGCCAGCAGCGCCCACCTTCCGGGACTAGCGGCGAACACCGGGGAGCTGTTTTTT
len: 12; abundance: .; d_gene: .; j_gene: TRBJ2-7; v_gene: TRBV6-1; CDR3aa: CASSATGYEQYF; CDR3nt: TGTGCCAGCAGTGCAACAGGTTACGAGCAGTACTTC
len: 15; abundance: .; d_gene: TRBD1; j_gene: TRBJ1-3; v_gene: TRBV4-1; CDR3aa: CASSPTGNTLNTIYF; CDR3nt: TGCGCCAGCAGCCCGACAGGGAACACTTTAAACACCATATATTTT
len: 19; abundance: .; d_gene: TRBD2; j_gene: TRBJ2-3; v_gene: TRBV7-9; CDR3aa: CASSLFGLAGGPRTDTQYF; CDR3nt: TGTGCCAGCAGCTTATTCGGACTAGCGGGAGGGCCTCGCACAGATACGCAGTATTTT
len: 14; abundance: .; d_gene: .; j_gene: TRBJ2-7; v_gene: TRBV19; CDR3aa: CASRRQADSYEQYF; CDR3nt: TGTGCCAGCCGTAGACAGGCCGATTCCTACGAGCAGTACTTC
len: 17; abundance: .; d_gene: TRBD1; j_gene: TRBJ2-3; v_gene: TRBV11-2; CDR3aa: CASRKVFGTGGPDTQYF; CDR3nt: TGTGCCAGCAGAAAGGTTTTTGGGACAGGGGGTCCAGATACGCAGTATTTT
len: 16; abundance: .; d_gene: .; j_gene: TRBJ1-5; v_gene: TRBV19; CDR3aa: CASSIVAARLGQPQHF; CDR3nt: TGTGCCAGTAGTATTGTGGCAGCCCGGTTGGGTCAGCCCCAGCATTTT
len: 15; abundance: .; d_gene: .; j_gene: TRBJ1-2; v_gene: TRBV9; CDR3aa: CASSRGKGLLHGYTF; CDR3nt: TGTGCCAGCAGCCGTGGCAAGGGACTACTCCATGGCTACACCTTC
len: 13; abundance: .; d_gene: TRBD1; j_gene: TRBJ1-2; v_gene: TRBV6-5; CDR3aa: CASRQGADYGYTF; CDR3nt: TGTGCCAGCAGACAGGGGGCCGACTATGGCTACACCTTC
len: 15; abundance: .; d_gene: TRBD2; j_gene: TRBJ2-5; v_gene: TRBV27; CDR3aa: CASSLFPSGGWTQYF; CDR3nt: TGTGCCAGCAGTTTATTTCCCAGCGGGGGGTGGACCCAGTACTTC
len: 14; abundance: .; d_gene: .; j_gene: TRBJ2-5; v_gene: TRBV4-1; CDR3aa: CASSHRKPQETQYF; CDR3nt: TGCGCCAGCAGCCACCGTAAACCCCAAGAGACCCAGTACTTC
len: 19; abundance: .; d_gene: TRBD1; j_gene: TRBJ2-5; v_gene: TRBV7-2; CDR3aa: CASSRNLAGGLKIQETQYF; CDR3nt: TGTGCCAGCAGTCGAAACCTGGCAGGGGGTTTAAAGATTCAAGAGACCCAGTACTTC
len: 15; abundance: .; d_gene: .; j_gene: TRBJ1-4; v_gene: TRBV5-5; CDR3aa: CASRIMGSLIEKLFF; CDR3nt: TGTGCCAGCAGAATCATGGGGTCGCTGATAGAAAAACTGTTTTTT
len: 16; abundance: once; d_gene: TRBD1; j_gene: TRBJ2-3; v_gene: TRBV5-1; CDR3aa: CASSFTGGRAANTQYF; CDR3nt: TGCGCCAGCAGCTTCACAGGGGGCAGAGCGGCTAATACGCAGTATTTT
len: 20; abundance: .; d_gene: .; j_gene: TRBJ2-7; v_gene: TRBV28; CDR3aa: CASNHFPLGGRLPGHTEQYF; CDR3nt: TGTGCCAGCAACCATTTCCCCTTAGGGGGTCGATTACCGGGACACACGGAGCAGTACTTC
len: 13; abundance: .; d_gene: .; j_gene: TRBJ1-1; v_gene: TRBV10-3; CDR3aa: CAIRYPGDTEAFF; CDR3nt: TGTGCCATCAGGTACCCGGGAGACACTGAAGCTTTCTTT
len: 15; abundance: .; d_gene: TRBD1; j_gene: TRBJ2-2; v_gene: TRBV15; CDR3aa: CATSGRQGGTGELFF; CDR3nt: TGTGCCACCAGCGGGCGACAGGGGGGGACCGGGGAGCTGTTTTTT
len: 16; abundance: .; d_gene: .; j_gene: TRBJ2-7; v_gene: TRBV7-3; CDR3aa: CASSLEPGSGTYEQYF; CDR3nt: TGTGCCAGCAGCTTAGAGCCTGGTTCAGGGACCTACGAGCAGTACTTC
len: 13; abundance: .; d_gene: .; j_gene: TRBJ2-7; v_gene: TRBV11-2; CDR3aa: CASSLAGVSEQYF; CDR3nt: TGTGCCAGCAGCTTAGCCGGAGTCTCCGAGCAGTACTTC
len: 17; abundance: .; d_gene: .; j_gene: TRBJ1-4; v_gene: TRBV4-1; CDR3aa: CASSQVGVGVTNEKLFF; CDR3nt: TGCGCCAGCAGCCAAGTGGGGGTGGGGGTTACTAATGAAAAACTGTTTTTT
len: 15; abundance: .; d_gene: .; j_gene: TRBJ2-2; v_gene: TRBV7-9; CDR3aa: CASSKTRGDTGELFF; CDR3nt: TGTGCCAGCAGCAAAACAAGAGGGGACACCGGGGAGCTGTTTTTT
len: 15; abundance: .; d_gene: TRBD2; j_gene: TRBJ2-7; v_gene: TRBV14; CDR3aa: CASSSLAGGIRKQYF; CDR3nt: TGTGCCAGCAGCTCCTTAGCGGGGGGTATAAGGAAGCAGTACTTC
len: 15; abundance: .; d_gene: TRBD2; j_gene: TRBJ2-3; v_gene: TRBV6-4; CDR3aa: CASSDELAGTDTQYF; CDR3nt: TGTGCCAGCAGTGACGAGCTAGCGGGTACAGATACGCAGTATTTT
len: 17; abundance: .; d_gene: TRBD1; j_gene: TRBJ2-3; v_gene: TRBV2; CDR3aa: CASSKHPGQGPPDTQYF; CDR3nt: TGTGCCAGCAGTAAACACCCGGGACAGGGACCCCCAGATACGCAGTATTTT